This TCR beta chain came from a study of memory CD4+ T cells and cytomegalovirus serostatus. Study results and limitations: CD4+ memory repertoires contained about 40% of the roughly 150 reported CMV TCRbeta sequences. Suggested: most of the CMV-linked TCR signature lies in CD4+ memory cells.

Comments on this clone: Antigen unknown.

Clones were read by immunoSEQ multiplex PCR, and TCRdb kept only the in-frame ones, dropping some. Among 45,000 to 60,000 clones listed, approximately 78% were seen once. Single viable CD3+CD4+CD8-CD45RO+ cells were sorted as the memory CD4+ T cells. Total CD4+ T cells were enriched by CD4 positive selection. The CDR3 sequence is 15 residues long. Germline V lookup: CDR1 MGHRA, CDR2 YSYEKL. V gave up 5 bases and J gave up 2 bases, with 13 bases separating them. The TCR comes from an adult in good health and CMV-seronegative. The rearrangement joins TRBV4-1 to TRBJ2-1; D might be TRBD2 (6 bases). Material: memory CD4+ T cells from blood. CDR3 residues: CASSSRGVTYNEQFF. In DNA form, the CDR3 reads TGCGCCAGCAGCTCGCGCGGGGTTACCTACAATGAGCAGTTCTTC.